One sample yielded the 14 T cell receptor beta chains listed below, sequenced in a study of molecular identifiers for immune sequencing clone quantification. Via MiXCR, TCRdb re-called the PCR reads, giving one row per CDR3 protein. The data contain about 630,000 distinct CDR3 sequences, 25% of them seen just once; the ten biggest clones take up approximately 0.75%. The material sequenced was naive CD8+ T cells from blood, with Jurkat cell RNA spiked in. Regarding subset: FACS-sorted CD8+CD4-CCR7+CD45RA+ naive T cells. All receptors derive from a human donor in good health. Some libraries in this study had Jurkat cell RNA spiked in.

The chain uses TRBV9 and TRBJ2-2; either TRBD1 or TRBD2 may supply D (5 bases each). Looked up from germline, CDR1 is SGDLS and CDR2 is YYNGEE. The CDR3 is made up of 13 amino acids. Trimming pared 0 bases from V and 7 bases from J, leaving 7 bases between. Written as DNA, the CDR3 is TGTGCCAGCAGCGTAGTGGGGGTCGGGGAGCTGTTTTTT. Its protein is CASSVVGVGELFF. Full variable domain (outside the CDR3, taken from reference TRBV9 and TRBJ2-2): DSGVTQTPKHLITATGQRVTLRCSPRSGDLSVYWYQQSLDQGLQFLIQYYNGEERAKGNILERFSAQQFPDLHSELNLSSLELGDSALYFCASSVVGVGELFFGEGSRLTVL.

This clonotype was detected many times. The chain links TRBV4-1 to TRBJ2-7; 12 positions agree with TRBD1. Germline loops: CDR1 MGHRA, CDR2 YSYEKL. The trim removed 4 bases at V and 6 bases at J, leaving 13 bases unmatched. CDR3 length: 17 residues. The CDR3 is CASSRTNPGQGASEQYF. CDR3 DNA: TGCGCCAGCAGCCGCACCAATCCGGGACAGGGGGCTAGCGAGCAGTACTTC.

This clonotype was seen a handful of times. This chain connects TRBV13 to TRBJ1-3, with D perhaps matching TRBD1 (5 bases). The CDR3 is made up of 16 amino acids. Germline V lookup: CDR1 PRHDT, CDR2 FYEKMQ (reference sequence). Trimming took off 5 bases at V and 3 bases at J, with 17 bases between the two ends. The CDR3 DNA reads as TGTGCCAGCAGCCCCGCATTCGAGGGGTTTGGAAACACCATATATTTT. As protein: CASSPAFEGFGNTIYF.

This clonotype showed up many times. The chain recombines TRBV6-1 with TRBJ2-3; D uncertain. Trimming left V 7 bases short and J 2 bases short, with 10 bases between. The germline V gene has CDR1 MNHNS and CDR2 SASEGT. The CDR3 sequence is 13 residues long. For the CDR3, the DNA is TGTGCCAGCATTTTTGCGGACACAGATACGCAGTATTTT. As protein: CASIFADTDTQYF.

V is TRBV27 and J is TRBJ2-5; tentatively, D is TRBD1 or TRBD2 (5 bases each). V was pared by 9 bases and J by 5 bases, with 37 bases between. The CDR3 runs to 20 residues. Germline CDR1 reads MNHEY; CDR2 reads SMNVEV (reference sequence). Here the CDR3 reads CASSQKILGRTLGGDETQYF. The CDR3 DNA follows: TGTGCCAGTAGTCAAAAAATCTTGGGACGGACTCTTGGTGGGGATGAGACCCAGTACTTC.

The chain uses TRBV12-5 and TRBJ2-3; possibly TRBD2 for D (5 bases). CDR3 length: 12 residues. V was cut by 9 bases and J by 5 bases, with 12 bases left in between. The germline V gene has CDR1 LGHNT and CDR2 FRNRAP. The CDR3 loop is CASRSGGDTQYF. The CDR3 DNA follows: TGTGCTAGCAGGAGCGGAGGAGATACGCAGTATTTT. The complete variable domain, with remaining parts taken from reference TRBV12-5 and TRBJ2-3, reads DARVTQTPRHKVTEMGQEVTMRCQPILGHNTVFWYRQTMMQGLELLAYFRNRAPLDDSGMPKDRFSAEMPDATLATLKIQPSEPRDSAVYFCASRSGGDTQYFGPGTRLTVL.

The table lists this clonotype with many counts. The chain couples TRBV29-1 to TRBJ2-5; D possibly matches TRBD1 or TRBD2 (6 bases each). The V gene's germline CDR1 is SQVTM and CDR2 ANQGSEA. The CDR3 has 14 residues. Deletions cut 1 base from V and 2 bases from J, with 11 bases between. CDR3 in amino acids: CSVEGGAGQETQYF. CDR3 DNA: TGCAGCGTTGAAGGGGGGGCGGGACAAGAGACCCAGTACTTC.

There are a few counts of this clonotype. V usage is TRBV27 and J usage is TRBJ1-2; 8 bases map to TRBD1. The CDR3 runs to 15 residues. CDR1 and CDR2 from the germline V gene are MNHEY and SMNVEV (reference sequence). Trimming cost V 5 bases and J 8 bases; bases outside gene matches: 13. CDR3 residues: CASSQSPRGPGGYTF. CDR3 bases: TGTGCCAGCAGTCAATCCCCCAGGGGGCCTGGGGGCTACACCTTC.

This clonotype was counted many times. CDR3 loop: CASSPRLGFRETQYF. Here the CDR3 DNA reads TGTGCCAGCAGCCCCCGACTAGGGTTCAGAGAGACCCAGTACTTC. The rearrangement links TRBV6-5 to TRBJ2-5, with D maybe TRBD2 (6 bases). CDR3 length equals 15 residues. Trimming shortened V by 6 bases and J by 4 bases, and 18 bases separated the two germline ends. The germline V gene has CDR1 MNHEY and CDR2 SVGAGI.

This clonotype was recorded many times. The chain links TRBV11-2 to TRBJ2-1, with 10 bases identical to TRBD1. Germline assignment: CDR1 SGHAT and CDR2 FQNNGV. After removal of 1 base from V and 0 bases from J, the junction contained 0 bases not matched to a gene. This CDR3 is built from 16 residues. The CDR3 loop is CASSLGDRGSYNEQFF. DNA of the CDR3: TGTGCCAGCAGCTTAGGGGACAGGGGCTCCTACAATGAGCAGTTCTTC. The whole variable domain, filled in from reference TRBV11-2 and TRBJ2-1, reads EAGVAQSPRYKIIEKRQSVAFWCNPISGHATLYWYQQILGQGPKLLIQFQNNGVVDDSQLPKDRFSAERLKGVDSTLKIQPAKLEDSAVYLCASSLGDRGSYNEQFFGPGTRLTVL.

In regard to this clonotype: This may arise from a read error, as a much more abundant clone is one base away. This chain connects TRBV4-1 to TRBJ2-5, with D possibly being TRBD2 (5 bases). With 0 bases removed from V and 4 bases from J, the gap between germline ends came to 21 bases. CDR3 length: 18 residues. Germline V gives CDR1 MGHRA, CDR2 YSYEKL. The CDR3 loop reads CASSQDYMLVGASETQYF. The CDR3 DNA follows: TGCGCCAGCAGCCAAGATTATATGCTAGTGGGAGCATCAGAGACCCAGTACTTC.

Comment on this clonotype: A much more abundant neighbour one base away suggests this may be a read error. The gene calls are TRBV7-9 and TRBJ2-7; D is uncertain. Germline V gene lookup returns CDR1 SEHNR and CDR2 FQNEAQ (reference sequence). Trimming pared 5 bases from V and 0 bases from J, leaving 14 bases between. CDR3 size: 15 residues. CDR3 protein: CASSPVQLISYEQYF. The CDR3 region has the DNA TGTGCCAGCAGCCCGGTCCAGTTGATCTCCTACGAGCAGTACTTC.

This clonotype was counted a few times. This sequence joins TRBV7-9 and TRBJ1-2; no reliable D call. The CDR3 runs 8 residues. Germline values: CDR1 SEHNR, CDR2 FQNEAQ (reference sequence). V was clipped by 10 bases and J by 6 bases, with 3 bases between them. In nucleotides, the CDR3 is TGTGCCACCAATGGCTACACCTTC. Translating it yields CATNGYTF. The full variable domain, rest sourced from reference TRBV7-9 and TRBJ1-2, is DTGVSQNPRHKITKRGQNVTFRCDPISEHNRLYWYRQTLGQGPEFLTYFQNEAQLEKSRLLSDRFSAERPKGSFSTLEIQRTEQGDSAMYLCATNGYTFGSGTRLTVV.

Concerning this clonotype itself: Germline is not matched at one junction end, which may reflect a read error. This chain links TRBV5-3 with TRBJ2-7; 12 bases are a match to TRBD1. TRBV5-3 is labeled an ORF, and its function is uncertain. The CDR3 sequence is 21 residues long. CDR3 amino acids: CASSLRVAGQGARLLHYEQYF. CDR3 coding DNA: TGTGCCAGCAGCTTGAGGGTCGCGGGACAGGGGGCACGGCTCCTTCACTACGAGCAGTACTTC.